This T cell receptor (beta chain) was sequenced for a study of blood T cell repertoires in COVID-19. The wider study: T cells, B-cell-depleted T cells, or PBMCs supplied cDNA or gDNA.

As originally analysed: Amplifying reference gene primers gave estimates of nucleated cell counts. Only in-frame clones appear in the TCRdb table, and some are missing; sequencing was by immunoSEQ multiplex PCR. The V and J calls and clone size were taken over from that table, and D and trimming were inferred from the DNA. The sample carries 65,000 to 75,000 clones, 80% to 85% recorded once. The V and J ends lost 6 bases and 11 bases respectively, with 22 bases between them. The CDR3 consists of 14 residues. Germline V gene sequence: CDR1 ENHRY, CDR2 SYGVKD. V gene TRBV10-3 combines with J gene TRBJ1-1, with D perhaps matching TRBD1 (5 bases). Input material: peripheral blood. The clonotype originates from a woman aged 60 to 75 with acute or convalescent COVID-19. The CDR3 is CAIRGHRDFEEAFF. DNA for the CDR3: TGTGCCATCAGGGGTCACCGGGACTTTGAGGAGGCTTTCTTT.